The 20 T cell receptor beta chains presented below share a single source sample, sequenced in a study of shared clonotypes between healthy human individuals. Only in-frame clones appear in the TCRdb table, and some are missing; sequencing was by immunoSEQ multiplex PCR. The table lists 900,000 to 1,200,000 clones, about 84% of them singletons. Material for sequencing was memory CD4+ T cells from PBMCs. Indicated subset: CD45RA-negative fraction. These receptors all come from a man in his late teens or twenties in good health. Some clones in this sample may be carry-over from other donors' samples.

This clone was seen many times. This chain joins TRBV11-2 and TRBJ2-5; 8 bases map to TRBD1. Gene TRBJ2-7 matches the end of the DNA better, so the J call may be wrong. The CDR3 contains 14 residues. Germline V gene lookup returns CDR1 SGHAT and CDR2 FQNNGV. The CDR3: CASSSQQGVYEQYF. The CDR3 DNA is TGTGCCAGCAGCTCACAACAGGGGGTCTACGAGCAGTACTTC.

The CDR3 region has the DNA TGCGCCAGCAGCTTGGGCCCGACCGGGGGAGAAGCTTTCTTT. As protein: CASSLGPTGGEAFF. This chain joins TRBV5-1 and TRBJ1-1, with D possibly matching TRBD1 (5 bases). This CDR3 spans 14 amino acids. Germline loops: CDR1 SGHRS, CDR2 YFSETQ. Trimming took off 0 bases at V and 8 bases at J, with 14 bases between the two ends.

This rearrangement joins TRBV27 to TRBJ1-1; no reliable D call. Germline V gene lookup returns CDR1 MNHEY and CDR2 SMNVEV (reference sequence). V was trimmed by 6 bases and J by 5 bases, leaving 13 bases between them. This CDR3 is built from 13 residues. The DNA of the CDR3 is TGTGCCAGCAGGAGTTACGTGGAAACTGAAGCTTTCTTT. Encoded protein: CASRSYVETEAFF.

The chain joins TRBV4-2 to TRBJ2-7; D is unresolved. The CDR3 extends over 15 amino acids. The germline V and J ends were trimmed by 0 bases and 3 bases, with 12 bases remaining between them. Germline V gives CDR1 LGHNA, CDR2 YNFKEQ. CDR3 in DNA: TGTGCCAGCAGCCAAGATCGTGGCGCGTACTACGAGCAGTACTTC. Its protein product is CASSQDRGAYYEQYF.

This chain connects TRBV7-9 to TRBJ2-1, with D perhaps matching TRBD2 (5 bases). Germline CDR1 and CDR2: SEHNR and FQNEAQ (reference sequence). The CDR3 is 14 amino acids. Trimming removed 3 bases at V and 8 bases at J, with 14 bases between. CDR3 region: CASSFPGMVDEQFF. In nucleotides, the CDR3 is TGTGCCAGCAGCTTCCCCGGGATGGTGGATGAGCAGTTCTTC.

V is TRBV25-1 and J is TRBJ2-5; D gene unclear. The CDR3 has 15 amino acids. V lost 1 base and J lost 0, with 9 bases in between. The germline gives CDR1 MGHDK, CDR2 SYGVNS. The CDR3 sequence: CASSESPPYQETQYF. Here the CDR3 DNA reads TGTGCCAGCAGTGAATCCCCACCGTACCAAGAGACCCAGTACTTC.

V and J are TRBV5-4 and TRBJ2-2; D call uncertain. This CDR3 contains 17 residues. Trimming shortened V by 0 bases and J by 6 bases, and 18 bases separated the two germline ends. CDR1 SGHNT and CDR2 YYREEE come from the germline V gene (reference sequence). The CDR3 spells CASSLGNSARLSGELFF. CDR3 nucleotides: TGTGCCAGCAGCTTGGGAAATTCGGCTAGATTATCCGGGGAGCTGTTTTTT.

V and J are TRBV18 and TRBJ1-5, with D unresolved. Germline lookup yields CDR1 KGHSH and CDR2 LQKENI. The CDR3 is 14 amino acids. Trimming removed 5 bases from V and 0 bases from J, with 8 bases in between. The DNA for the CDR3 is TGTGCCAGCTCATCCAGCTATAGCAATCAGCCCCAGCATTTT. Translated: CASSSSYSNQPQHF.

The chain recombines TRBV28 with TRBJ1-4, with 7 bases lining up with TRBD1. The germline V gene has CDR1 MDHEN and CDR2 SYDVKM. Trimming at V came to 2 bases and at J to 5 bases, leaving 5 bases not matched to a gene. The CDR3 runs to 15 residues. CDR3 nucleotide sequence: TGTGCCAGCAGTTTAGGGGACAGAAACAATGAAAAACTGTTTTTT. It yields the protein CASSLGDRNNEKLFF.

V and J are TRBV6-6 and TRBJ1-2; the match to TRBD1 covers 9 bases. Germline values: CDR1 MNHNY, CDR2 SVGAGI (reference sequence). This CDR3 is built from 16 residues. V was pared by 5 bases and J by 4 bases, with 11 bases of the junction left unmatched. The CDR3 DNA is TGTGCCAGCAGTCGGTCCGACAGGGGGTTTCTCTATGGCTACACCTTC. Amino acids: CASSRSDRGFLYGYTF.

Details on this clone: Other DNA sequences in the sample encode the same CDR3. J is TRBJ1-2 and V is TRBV28; no reliable D call. The ends were cut back, 6 bases at V and 4 bases at J, with 3 bases in the middle. Germline CDR1 and CDR2: MDHEN and SYDVKM. This CDR3 is 10 amino acids long. CDR3 sequence reads: CASRGYGYTF. The CDR3 DNA follows: TGTGCCAGCAGGGGCTATGGCTACACCTTC.

This clone was counted once. V usage is TRBV28 and J usage is TRBJ2-1; 7 nucleotides match TRBD2. V trimming: 2 bases; J trimming: 14 bases; junction bases outside the gene matches: 12. The CDR3 consists of 14 residues. The V gene's germline CDR1 is MDHEN and CDR2 SYDVKM. As DNA, the CDR3 is TGTGCCAGCAGTTTAGGACTAGACGGTTTGGGGGAGTTCTTC. This codes for CASSLGLDGLGEFF.

This chain joins TRBV7-2 and TRBJ2-5, with a weak D call TRBD2 (5 bases). Germline CDR1 is SGHTA and CDR2 is FQGNSA. This CDR3 spans 13 amino acids. V was shortened by 5 bases and J by 3 bases, with 10 bases between the two germline ends. The CDR3 protein is CASSIGLEETQYF. DNA of the CDR3: TGTGCCAGCAGCATCGGACTGGAAGAGACCCAGTACTTC.

This clone was seen ten or more times. This chain connects TRBV10-3 to TRBJ2-7; TRBD1 matches at 7 bases. The ends lost 7 bases at V and 4 bases at J; junction bases unmatched: 13. Germline assignment: CDR1 ENHRY and CDR2 SYGVKD. The CDR3 runs 15 residues. The CDR3 coding sequence is TGTGCCATCACTGCCGCGACAGGGAAGAGGTACGAGCAGTACTTC. Residues: CAITAATGKRYEQYF.

The chain uses TRBV7-2 and TRBJ2-5, with a tentative D call TRBD2 (6 bases). Trimming shortened V by 7 bases and J by 2 bases, and 14 bases separated the two germline ends. Germline loops: CDR1 SGHTA, CDR2 FQGNSA. The CDR3 runs to 14 residues. The CDR3 here is CASTRAGTQETQYF. The CDR3 coding sequence is TGTGCCAGCACCAGAGCGGGTACTCAAGAGACCCAGTACTTC.

The rearrangement joins TRBV6-5 to TRBJ1-1; TRBD1 matches 7 bases. The length of the CDR3 is 14 residues. Germline V gives CDR1 MNHEY, CDR2 SVGAGI. V was pared by 2 bases and J by 4 bases, with 4 bases of the junction left unmatched. This CDR3 is CASSYRGRGTEAFF. The CDR3 DNA is TGTGCCAGCAGTTACAGGGGGCGGGGCACTGAAGCTTTCTTT.

This chain connects TRBV27 to TRBJ2-3, with TRBD2 matching over 9 bases. J lost 2 bases, V lost 2 bases, and 8 bases had no gene match. CDR3 length equals 17 residues. Germline CDR1 is MNHEY and CDR2 is SMNVEV (reference sequence). This CDR3 reads CASSLGGASGNTDTQYF. DNA for the CDR3: TGTGCCAGCAGTTTAGGGGGGGCTAGCGGGAACACAGATACGCAGTATTTT.

This clone came up a few times. The chain links TRBV6-5 to TRBJ2-7; D is perhaps TRBD2 (6 bases). CDR1 is MNHEY and CDR2 is SVGAGI in the germline V gene. The CDR3 has 15 amino acids. V lost 4 bases and J 0 bases, leaving 13 bases between the germline ends. CDR3 sequence (DNA): TGTGCCAGCAGTTCCCCAGCGGGTACCTCCTACGAGCAGTACTTC. Protein product: CASSSPAGTSYEQYF.

Points on this clone: Other DNA sequences in the same sample also yield this CDR3. The CDR3 nucleotides read TGTGCCAGCAGTGAAGCCCTCGGGGGAGAGACCCAGTACTTC. Residues: CASSEALGGETQYF. This sequence joins TRBV6-1 and TRBJ2-5; D possibly corresponds to TRBD2 (6 bases). The CDR3 extends over 14 amino acids. Trimming removed 0 bases at V and 4 bases at J, with 9 bases between. Per the germline V gene, CDR1 is MNHNS and CDR2 is SASEGT.

The chain is built from TRBV2 and TRBJ2-3; 8 bases are shared with TRBD2. CDR3 length: 14 amino acids. Per germline, CDR1 SNHLY and CDR2 FYNNEI. V was clipped by 3 bases and J by 4 bases; unmatched bases: 3. The CDR3 is CASSEGTSADTQYF. Written as DNA, the CDR3 is TGTGCCAGCAGTGAGGGGACTAGTGCAGATACGCAGTATTTT. Full variable domain (missing parts from reference TRBV2 and TRBJ2-3): EPEVTQTPSHQVTQMGQEVILRCVPISNHLYFYWYRQILGQKVEFLVSFYNNEISEKSEIFDDQFSVERPDGSNFTLKIRSTKLEDSAMYFCASSEGTSADTQYFGPGTRLTVL.